A selection of T cell receptor beta chains follows, all from one sample in a study of T cells in Graves' hyperthyroidism and ophthalmopathy. One entry per CDR3 protein, called by TCRdb with MiXCR from the multiplex PCR reads. This table holds fewer than 250,000 distinct CDR3 sequences, roughly 17% found once. The sample consisted of blood. The receptor source for this set is a woman under 30 with Graves' ophthalmopathy. Each CDR3 is given with its conserved first and last residue. A D gene is named only where the DNA matches it firmly. The listing skips clone size in some rows; elsewhere it reads once, few, many or a size class.

CASSLGGVLGETQYF TGTGCCAGCAGCCTTGGCGGAGTTCTGGGGGAGACCCAGTACTTC TRBJ2-5 . many TRBV4-2
CAWSRPRLDTQYF TGTGCCTGGTCCCGCCCCCGGCTAGATACGCAGTATTTT TRBJ2-3 . . TRBV30
CASSSPRLGTEAFF TGTGCCAGCAGTTCTCCCCGGTTGGGCACTGAAGCTTTCTTT TRBJ1-1 . . TRBV13
CASSSPGTGTHGYTF TGTGCCAGCAGCTCTCCCGGGACAGGGACGCATGGCTACACCTTC TRBJ1-2 TRBD1 many TRBV7-9
CASSAMGGSGRAGTGELFF TGCGCCAGCAGCGCGATGGGTGGTAGCGGGAGGGCCGGAACCGGGGAGCTGTTTTTT TRBJ2-2 TRBD2 many TRBV4-1
CASSPGSVTEAFF TGTGCCAGCTCACCAGGGTCGGTCACTGAAGCTTTCTTT TRBJ1-1 . many TRBV18
CASSQDQLGTQYF TGCGCCAGCAGCCAAGATCAGCTTGGTACGCAGTATTTT TRBJ2-3 . many TRBV4-3
CASSVGQVGDTQYF TGTGCCAGCAGCGTCGGACAGGTTGGAGATACGCAGTATTTT TRBJ2-3 TRBD1 many TRBV13
CASSATRDRDDGYTF TGTGCCAGCAGCGCAACCCGGGACAGGGATGATGGCTACACCTTC TRBJ1-2 TRBD1 few TRBV9
CSASRQGLNTEAFF TGCAGTGCATCACGACAGGGACTGAACACTGAAGCTTTCTTT TRBJ1-1 TRBD1 many TRBV20-1
CASSPANEQFF TGTGCCAGCAGCCCCGCGAATGAGCAGTTCTTC TRBJ2-1 . many TRBV11-2
CRVAGGQRQETQYF TGCAGGGTAGCGGGGGGACAGCGTCAAGAGACCCAGTACTTC TRBJ2-5 TRBD2 many TRBV20-1
CASSNPADPRLGTEAFF TGTGCCAGCTCCAACCCAGCAGACCCCCGGTTGGGCACTGAAGCTTTCTTT TRBJ1-1 . . TRBV28
CASTPEDTDTQYF TGTGCCAGCACCCCAGAGGACACAGATACGCAGTATTTT TRBJ2-3 . many TRBV5-6
CATTGGPWYGYTF TGTGCCACGACAGGGGGTCCCTGGTATGGCTACACCTTC TRBJ1-2 TRBD1 . TRBV19
CASSFLKGTGDVDEQFF TGCGCCAGCAGCTTCCTAAAGGGGACAGGGGATGTGGATGAGCAGTTCTTC TRBJ2-1 TRBD1 many TRBV5-1
CASSPTSGRLYNEQFF TGTGCCAGCAGCCCGACTAGCGGGAGACTCTACAATGAGCAGTTCTTC TRBJ2-1 TRBD2 many TRBV7-3
CASKLGQGGSYEQYF TGTGCCAGCAAGTTGGGACAGGGGGGTTCCTACGAGCAGTACTTC TRBJ2-7 TRBD1 many TRBV27
CSARKAQGGSEAFF TGCAGTGCCCGAAAGGCACAGGGAGGATCTGAAGCTTTCTTT TRBJ1-1 . many TRBV20-1
CASHPGGIQETQYF TGTGCCAGCCATCCGGGGGGGATACAAGAGACCCAGTACTTC TRBJ2-5 TRBD2 many TRBV12-3/TRBV12-4
CASSRDRVATEAFF TGCGCCAGCAGCCGTGACAGGGTGGCCACTGAAGCTTTCTTT TRBJ1-1 TRBD1 many TRBV4-3
CASSSAPGTGGLETQYF TGTGCCAGCAGCTCAGCACCCGGGACAGGGGGTCTAGAGACCCAGTACTTC TRBJ2-5 TRBD1 . TRBV7-9
CASSSPREGVQPQHF TGTGCCAGCAGTTCACCTCGGGAGGGGGTGCAGCCCCAGCATTTT TRBJ1-5 . many TRBV28
CASSDSRAGNTIYF TGTGCCAGCAGCGACTCTAGGGCTGGAAACACCATATATTTT TRBJ1-3 . . TRBV5-6
CASSLARGHGEQYF TGTGCCAGCAGCTTAGCTAGGGGGCACGGGGAGCAGTACTTC TRBJ2-7 TRBD1 many TRBV7-9
CAWNFASGRYTEAFF TGTGCCTGGAATTTTGCCTCAGGGAGGTATACTGAAGCTTTCTTT TRBJ1-1 . many TRBV30
CASSLVGAGGPYEQYF TGCGCCAGCAGCTTGGTCGGAGCGGGAGGGCCCTACGAGCAGTACTTC TRBJ2-7 TRBD2 many TRBV5-1
CASSFRKDTQYF TGTGCCAGCAGCTTTAGGAAGGATACGCAGTATTTT TRBJ2-3 . many TRBV11-2
CASSFSGSEAFF TGTGCCAGCAGTTTTTCCGGCAGTGAAGCTTTCTTT TRBJ1-1 . many TRBV28
CVSSPLAGAGYEQYF TGTGTCAGCAGTCCGTTAGCGGGAGCCGGGTACGAGCAGTACTTC TRBJ2-7 TRBD2 once TRBV28
CASSQEGEGNYGYTF TGTGCCAGCAGCCAAGAGGGAGAGGGGAACTATGGCTACACCTTC TRBJ1-2 . few TRBV14
CASSSGLAGDEQFF TGCGCCAGCAGCTCGGGACTAGCTGGCGATGAGCAGTTCTTC TRBJ2-1 TRBD2 many TRBV5-1
CSAPRTGSPEAFF TGCAGTGCCCCAAGGACAGGGTCTCCTGAAGCTTTCTTT TRBJ1-1 TRBD1 many TRBV20-1
CASRSGTSGGRNTDTQYF TGTGCCAGCAGATCCGGGACTAGCGGGGGGCGAAACACAGATACGCAGTATTTT TRBJ2-3 TRBD2 many TRBV5-4
CASSFDRDWAGEQYF TGCGCCAGCAGCTTTGACAGGGATTGGGCAGGCGAGCAGTACTTC TRBJ2-7 TRBD1 . TRBV5-1
CASSQPGQHEKLFF TGTGCCAGCAGTCAACCGGGGCAGCATGAAAAACTGTTTTTT TRBJ1-4 . many TRBV6-1
CASSSVTKSNYGYTF TGTGCCAGCAGCTCCGTTACCAAGTCCAACTATGGCTACACCTTC TRBJ1-2 . . TRBV5-5
CASSPITGANVLTF TGTGCCAGCTCACCGATCACTGGGGCCAACGTCCTGACTTTC TRBJ2-6 . many TRBV18
CASGSTSGGTGTQYF TGTGCTAGCGGTTCGACTAGCGGGGGAACAGGTACGCAGTATTTT TRBJ2-3 TRBD2 . TRBV12-5
CASSQDSGGANEQFF TGTGCCAGCAGCCAAGATAGCGGGGGGGCCAATGAGCAGTTCTTC TRBJ2-1 TRBD2 few TRBV4-2
CASSSIVTGGGPTEAFF TGTGCCAGTAGTTCTATAGTTACAGGGGGAGGGCCCACTGAAGCTTTCTTT TRBJ1-1 TRBD1 . TRBV19
CASSPIGGKNTEAFF TGTGCCAGCTCACCAATTGGCGGTAAGAACACTGAAGCTTTCTTT TRBJ1-1 . many TRBV18
CASRTLDRGSYEQYF TGCGCCAGCAGGACCCTCGACAGGGGCTCCTACGAGCAGTACTTC TRBJ2-7 TRBD1 many TRBV5-1
CASADSGGAYNEQFF TGTGCTAGTGCCGATAGCGGGGGGGCCTACAATGAGCAGTTCTTC TRBJ2-1 TRBD2 . TRBV12-5
CASIRPYTSKVSGELFF TGTGCCAGCATTCGACCTTACACTAGCAAGGTTTCCGGGGAGCTGTTTTTT TRBJ2-2 . many TRBV6-1
CSARAGTSGRETQYF TGCAGTGCTAGAGCCGGGACTAGCGGGAGAGAGACCCAGTACTTC TRBJ2-5 TRBD2 . TRBV20-1
CRAQVMNTEAFF TGCAGGGCTCAGGTAATGAACACTGAAGCTTTCTTT TRBJ1-1 . many TRBV20-1
CASSGLTSGGLSQYF TGTGCCAGCAGTGGCCTTACTAGCGGGGGGTTGTCCCAGTACTTC TRBJ2-5 TRBD2 many TRBV28
CATSRVWSGSGKTQYF TGTGCCACCAGCAGAGTATGGAGCGGGAGTGGGAAGACCCAGTACTTC TRBJ2-5 TRBD2 many TRBV15
CATSRDDQPQHF TGTGCCACCAGCAGAGATGATCAGCCCCAGCATTTT TRBJ1-5 . many TRBV15
CASSLPGDTGYTF TGTGCCAGCAGCTTACCGGGAGATACTGGCTACACCTTC TRBJ1-2 . many TRBV5-6
CASSDLTGGSEQYF TGTGCCAGCAGTGACTTGACAGGGGGCTCCGAGCAGTACTTC TRBJ2-7 TRBD1 many TRBV2
CASSPGASGRHTQYF TGTGCCAGCAGCCCCGGGGCTAGCGGGAGGCATACGCAGTATTTT TRBJ2-3 TRBD2 many TRBV6-1
CSARQTGAREAFF TGCAGTGCTAGGCAGACAGGGGCTCGAGAAGCTTTCTTT TRBJ1-1 TRBD1 many TRBV20-1
CATTLDGTSTDTQYF TGTGCCACCACCCTGGACGGCACTAGCACAGATACGCAGTATTTT TRBJ2-3 . many TRBV15
CASSLQGTSGSGADTQYF TGTGCCAGCAGCCTACAAGGGACTAGCGGGAGCGGGGCAGATACGCAGTATTTT TRBJ2-3 TRBD2 . TRBV7-2
CASSQEPTSAGELFF TGCGCCAGCAGCCAAGAACCGACTAGCGCCGGGGAGCTGTTTTTT TRBJ2-2 TRBD2 few TRBV4-3
CAWSNHLGGGLNTEAFF TGTGCCTGGAGTAATCACCTGGGCGGGGGGCTGAACACTGAAGCTTTCTTT TRBJ1-1 . many TRBV30
CSASRSNQPQHF TGCAGTGCTAGTAGGAGCAATCAGCCCCAGCATTTT TRBJ1-5 . many TRBV20-1
CASSLPGTGVAKLFF TGTGCCAGCAGCTTACCCGGGACAGGGGTGGCAAAACTGTTTTTT TRBJ1-4 TRBD1 many TRBV7-2